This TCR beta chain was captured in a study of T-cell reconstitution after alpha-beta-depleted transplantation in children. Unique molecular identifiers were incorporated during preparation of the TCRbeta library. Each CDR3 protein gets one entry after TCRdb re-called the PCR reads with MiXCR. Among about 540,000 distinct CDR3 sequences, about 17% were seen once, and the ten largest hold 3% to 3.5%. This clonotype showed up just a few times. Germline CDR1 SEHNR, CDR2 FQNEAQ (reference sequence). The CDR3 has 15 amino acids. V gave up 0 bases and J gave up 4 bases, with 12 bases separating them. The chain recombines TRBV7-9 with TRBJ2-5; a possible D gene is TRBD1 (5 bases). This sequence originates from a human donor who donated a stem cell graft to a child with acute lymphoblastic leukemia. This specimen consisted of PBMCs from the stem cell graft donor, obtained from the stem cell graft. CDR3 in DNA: TGTGCCAGCAGCTTAGCAGGCCCTACAGGAGAGACCCAGTACTTC. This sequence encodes CASSLAGPTGETQYF.